This T cell receptor (beta chain) was sequenced during a study of T cell responses to AZD1222 COVID-19 vaccine. Overall study context: Pooled samples include second doses given at about 4 or 12 weeks.

Sequencing was performed with immunoSEQ multiplex PCR; in TCRdb, only in-frame clones are kept and a portion is missing. The sample lists tens of thousands of clones, about nine tenths occurring once. Trimming removed 3 bases from V and 4 bases from J, with 7 bases in between. The CDR3 runs 13 residues. CDR1 is GTSNPN and CDR2 is SVGIG in the germline V gene (reference sequence). The receptor was derived from an adult in good health. The chain joins TRBV30 to TRBJ1-6, with D tentatively TRBD1 (5 bases). The sequenced sample was peripheral blood, obtained on day 0 of AZD1222 vaccination. In nucleotides, the CDR3 is TGTGCCTGGAGATCAGGGTATAATTCACCCCTCCACTTT. Its protein is CAWRSGYNSPLHF.